This T cell receptor (beta chain) was sequenced for a study of T-cell reconstitution after alpha-beta-depleted transplantation in children. This clonotype was seen once. V lost 0 bases to trimming and J lost 6 bases, with 11 bases between them. Germline CDR1 and CDR2: MNHEY and SVGEGT. The CDR3 length is 14 residues. For TCRbeta, the library was prepared with unique molecular identifiers. TCRdb passed the PCR reads through MiXCR, listing each CDR3 protein once. This table has about 500,000 distinct CDR3 sequences, approximately 32% appearing once. This chain uses TRBV6-2 or TRBV6-3 with TRBJ1-1; no clear D. The sequence derives from a human donor who donated a stem cell graft to a child with aplastic anemia. The specimen comprised PBMCs from the stem cell graft donor, sampled from the stem cell graft. The CDR3 DNA sequence: TGTGCCAGCAGTTACTCATGGGTTAATGCTGAAGCTTTCTTT. Protein product: CASSYSWVNAEAFF.